The 23 T cell receptor beta chains listed next were all sequenced from one sample in a study of blood T cell repertoires in COVID-19. The repertoire was sequenced with immunoSEQ multiplex PCR; TCRdb's copy has only in-frame clones and lacks some. Of 250,000 to 350,000 clones listed, 75% to 95% were seen once; the top ten hold roughly 1.1%. Sequencing input: PBMCs or T cells enriched from blood (not recorded which). These receptors originate from a woman in her thirties who had recovered from COVID-19.

The V call is TRBV7-6, the J call TRBJ2-2, with a weak D call TRBD2 (6 bases). This CDR3 is 15 amino acids long. V shed 5 bases and J shed 0 bases, with 10 bases lying between them. Germline CDR1 and CDR2: SGHVS and FNYEAQ. DNA of the CDR3: TGTGCCAGCAGCCCATTAGCGGCGAACACCGGGGAGCTGTTTTTT. Protein: CASSPLAANTGELFF.

J is TRBJ2-3 and V is TRBV19; 14 bases match TRBD2. The ends lost 6 bases at V and 5 bases at J; junction bases unmatched: 7. The CDR3 spans 16 residues. CDR1 and CDR2 from the germline V gene are LNHDA and SQIVND (reference sequence). CDR3 protein: CASSGGLAGAGDTQYF. The DNA of the CDR3 is TGTGCCAGTAGCGGGGGACTAGCGGGAGCAGGAGATACGCAGTATTTT.

The CDR3 DNA follows: TGTGCCAGCTCACCACCTCAGGGTTTGGGCGAGCAGTACTTC. Translation: CASSPPQGLGEQYF. The chain uses TRBV18 and TRBJ2-7; a weak D match, TRBD1 (5 bases). CDR1 is KGHSH and CDR2 is LQKENI in the germline V gene. Trimming pared 0 bases from V and 6 bases from J, leaving 12 bases between. CDR3 length equals 14 residues.

The rearrangement links TRBV28 to TRBJ2-7; TRBD2 agrees at 9 bases. Unmatched junction bases numbered 14, after V lost 7 bases and J lost 4 bases. The CDR3 loop spans 16 amino acids. Per the germline V gene, CDR1 is MDHEN and CDR2 is SYDVKM. The CDR3 is CASTFLSGSSRYEQYF. The DNA for the CDR3 is TGTGCCAGCACTTTCCTTAGCGGGAGTAGTCGGTACGAGCAGTACTTC.

This clone was recorded once. The chain recombines TRBV5-4 with TRBJ2-5; weak D call: TRBD1 (5 bases). V was cut by 4 bases and J by 1 base, with 11 bases left in between. CDR1 and CDR2 (germline): SGHNT, YYREEE (reference sequence). The CDR3 extends over 14 amino acids. The CDR3 protein is CASSVLTAQETQYF. CDR3 DNA sequence: TGTGCCAGCAGCGTACTGACAGCCCAAGAGACCCAGTACTTC.

This clone showed up just once. The genes are TRBV5-6 and TRBJ1-1; the D is unclear. CDR3 length equals 12 residues. CDR1 is SGHDT and CDR2 is YYEEEE in the germline V gene. V lost 0 bases and J lost 9, with 9 bases in between. In nucleotides, the CDR3 is TGTGCCAGCAGCTTGGCAGGTGCCAAAGCTTTCTTT. This sequence encodes CASSLAGAKAFF.

This sequence joins TRBV5-4 and TRBJ1-2; TRBD1 is a possible D gene (6 bases). Germline V gene data show CDR1 as SGHNT and CDR2 as YYREEE (reference sequence). Deletions cut 4 bases from V and 4 bases from J, with 11 bases between. The CDR3 covers 13 residues. The CDR3 region is CASSIGGVYGYTF. Written as DNA, the CDR3 is TGTGCCAGCAGCATAGGGGGGGTCTATGGCTACACCTTC.

The rearrangement links TRBV29-1 to TRBJ2-1; 9 bases align to TRBD2. The CDR3 consists of 14 residues. V trimming: 7 bases; J trimming: 9 bases; junction bases outside the gene matches: 13. CDR1 and CDR2 (germline): SQVTM, ANQGSEA. The chain's CDR3 is CSATGEVAGVEQFF. CDR3 sequence (DNA): TGCAGCGCCACCGGGGAGGTAGCGGGAGTTGAGCAGTTCTTC.

The chain employs TRBV5-1 and TRBJ2-7; 14 bases map to TRBD2. Germline loops: CDR1 SGHRS, CDR2 YFSETQ. The CDR3 extends over 15 amino acids. Trimming removed 4 bases from V and 7 bases from J; junction bases left unmatched: 7. This CDR3 reads CASSTGLAGEGEQYF. For the CDR3, the DNA is TGCGCCAGCAGCACGGGACTAGCGGGAGAAGGGGAGCAGTACTTC.

This chain's CDR3 is CASSLLSRVGSPLHF. As DNA, the CDR3 is TGTGCCAGCAGTTTATTGTCCAGGGTTGGATCACCCCTCCACTTT. This sequence joins TRBV27 and TRBJ1-6; D perhaps matches TRBD1 (5 bases). Germline V gives CDR1 MNHEY, CDR2 SMNVEV (reference sequence). The CDR3 totals 15 residues. V lost 1 base and J lost 10, with 14 bases in between.

V usage is TRBV2 and J usage is TRBJ1-5, with TRBD1 identical over 10 bases. Germline V gene data show CDR1 as SNHLY and CDR2 as FYNNEI. The CDR3 is 13 residues long. V lost 7 bases and J lost 6; bases outside the gene matches: 3. CDR3 bases: TGTGCCAGCACCGGACAGGGGGGTCAGCCCCAGCATTTT. Its translation is CASTGQGGQPQHF.

V and J are TRBV5-1 and TRBJ2-3, with 10 bases that match TRBD2. The V gene's germline CDR1 is SGHRS and CDR2 YFSETQ. V shed 5 bases and J 1 base; nucleotides not matched to a gene: 7. There are 16 residues in the CDR3. CDR3: CASRTSGMLGTDTQYF. The CDR3 nucleotides read TGCGCCAGCAGAACTAGCGGGATGTTAGGCACAGATACGCAGTATTTT.

V is TRBV7-8 and J is TRBJ1-2; possible D gene TRBD1, 6 bases. The germline CDR1 and CDR2 sequences are SGHVS and FQNEAQ. The germline V and J ends were trimmed by 5 bases and 5 bases, with 12 bases remaining between them. The CDR3 has 13 amino acids. Written as DNA, the CDR3 is TGTGCCAGCAGCCCCCGACAGGTTTATGGCTACACCTTC. Its protein product is CASSPRQVYGYTF.

This clone showed up many times. The chain employs TRBV29-1 and TRBJ2-5; 7 bases are shared with TRBD1. V lost 6 bases and J lost 4; bases outside the gene matches: 5. This CDR3 spans 12 amino acids. Germline V CDR1 and CDR2: SQVTM, ANQGSEA. The CDR3 region has the DNA TGCAGCGTGGGACAGACGGGAGAGACCCAGTACTTC. Residues: CSVGQTGETQYF.

The chain couples TRBV6-5 to TRBJ2-3; 11 nucleotides align to TRBD2. V shed 0 bases and J 3 bases; nucleotides not matched to a gene: 2. CDR1 is MNHEY, CDR2 SVGAGI, per germline. CDR3 length: 16 residues. The CDR3 DNA sequence: TGTGCCAGCAGTTACTCGACTAGCGGGGTTACAGATACGCAGTATTTT. Translated: CASSYSTSGVTDTQYF.

The V gene is TRBV5-6, the J gene TRBJ1-2, with D hard to call. This CDR3 has 11 amino acids. V was cut by 4 bases and J by 8 bases, with 9 bases left in between. Germline values: CDR1 SGHDT, CDR2 YYEEEE. CDR3 residues: CASSTTKGYTF. CDR3 nucleotides: TGTGCCAGCAGCACTACTAAGGGCTACACCTTC.

The chain employs TRBV5-1 and TRBJ2-3; tentative D call: TRBD1 (6 bases). The germline V and J ends were trimmed by 0 bases and 3 bases, with 14 bases remaining between them. The germline V gene has CDR1 SGHRS and CDR2 YFSETQ. This CDR3 spans 16 amino acids. CDR3: CASSLGGGVATDTQYF. The CDR3 nucleotides read TGCGCCAGCAGCTTGGGAGGGGGAGTCGCTACAGATACGCAGTATTTT. Full variable domain (missing parts from reference TRBV5-1 and TRBJ2-3): KAGVTQTPRYLIKTRGQQVTLSCSPISGHRSVSWYQQTPGQGLQFLFEYFSETQRNKGNFPGRFSGRQFSNSRSEMNVSTLELGDSALYLCASSLGGGVATDTQYFGPGTRLTVL.

This chain joins TRBV7-8 and TRBJ1-4, with TRBD1 matching 10 bases. The germline V gene has CDR1 SGHVS and CDR2 FQNEAQ. V dropped 5 bases and J dropped 4; count of bases not matched to a gene: 10. The CDR3 totals 17 residues. CDR3 amino acids: CASSIRDRGIINEKLFF. DNA of the CDR3: TGTGCCAGCAGCATCCGGGACAGGGGAATCATTAATGAAAAACTGTTTTTT.

V and J are TRBV7-9 and TRBJ2-1, with a weak D call TRBD2 (6 bases). Germline V gives CDR1 SEHNR, CDR2 FQNEAQ (reference sequence). The CDR3 has 16 residues. Deletions cut 1 base from V and 7 bases from J, with 17 bases between. DNA for the CDR3: TGTGCCAGCAGCTTAGACGGGTTAGCGGCTAGTAATGAGCAGTTCTTC. Protein product: CASSLDGLAASNEQFF.

The rearrangement links TRBV5-6 to TRBJ2-7; TRBD2 aligns across 8 bases. The CDR3 loop spans 17 amino acids. The V gene end was trimmed by 0 bases and the J gene end by 0 bases; junction bases not matched to a gene: 8. Germline values: CDR1 SGHDT, CDR2 YYEEEE. CDR3 coding DNA: TGTGCCAGCAGCTTGGCCGGGGGCGGGAGGTTCTCCTACGAGCAGTACTTC. It codes for CASSLAGGGRFSYEQYF.

V usage is TRBV30 and J usage is TRBJ1-5; D ambiguous. V shed 0 bases and J shed 2 bases, with 11 bases lying between them. CDR1 is GTSNPN and CDR2 is SVGIG in the germline V gene (reference sequence). The CDR3 is 15 residues long. The CDR3: CAWSVNFGGNQPQHF. The CDR3 nucleotides are TGTGCCTGGAGTGTCAACTTCGGTGGCAATCAGCCCCAGCATTTT.

The chain is built from TRBV6-2 or TRBV6-3 and TRBJ1-5, with TRBD1 matching 7 bases. V was clipped by 2 bases and J by 6 bases; unmatched bases: 7. Germline V gives CDR1 MNHEY, CDR2 SVGEGT. CDR3 length equals 15 residues. The CDR3 loop reads CASSYLTGSTQPQHF. Here the CDR3 DNA reads TGTGCCAGCAGTTACCTGACAGGGAGTACTCAGCCCCAGCATTTT.

V usage is TRBV11-1 and J usage is TRBJ1-2; perhaps TRBD1 as D (6 bases). CDR1 is SGHAT and CDR2 is FQDESV in the germline V gene (reference sequence). With 5 bases removed from V and 3 bases from J, the gap between germline ends came to 13 bases. This CDR3 is 14 amino acids long. For the CDR3, the DNA is TGTGCCAGCAGCCCCGGTGAGGGGGACTATGGCTACACCTTC. This encodes CASSPGEGDYGYTF.